The 15 T cell receptor beta chains reported below all come from one sample, sequenced in a study of blood T cell repertoires in COVID-19. Clones were read by immunoSEQ multiplex PCR, and TCRdb kept only the in-frame ones, dropping some. In the table there are 200,000 to 250,000 clones, 85% to 90% of which are singletons. The source material was peripheral blood. The receptors were sampled from a man aged 45-65 years with acute or convalescent COVID-19.

V is TRBV10-3 and J is TRBJ2-5; 8 bases align to TRBD2. Trimming removed 0 bases from V and 5 bases from J; junction bases left unmatched: 5. The CDR3 consists of 15 residues. The germline gives CDR1 ENHRY, CDR2 SYGVKD. Here the CDR3 DNA reads TGTGCCATCAGTGAGTCGGCGGGGGGCCGGGAGACCCAGTACTTC. It translates to CAISESAGGRETQYF.

The chain employs TRBV9 and TRBJ1-5, with 8 bases identical to TRBD1. Unmatched junction bases numbered 20, after V lost 0 bases and J lost 0 bases. This CDR3 region has 22 residues. Germline values: CDR1 SGDLS, CDR2 YYNGEE. The CDR3 sequence is CASSVEPRGRNYPVNSNQPQHF. The CDR3 DNA sequence: TGTGCCAGCAGCGTAGAACCCAGGGGGCGGAATTATCCCGTTAATAGCAATCAGCCCCAGCATTTT.

J is TRBJ1-2 and V is TRBV18, with D unclear. Per the germline V gene, CDR1 is KGHSH and CDR2 is LQKENI. This CDR3 contains 17 residues. V was pared by 2 bases and J by 0 bases, with 16 bases between. CDR3 DNA: TGTGCCAGCTCACCAACCTCCACCCCGGGAGCTAACTATGGCTACACCTTC. Translated, it gives CASSPTSTPGANYGYTF.

The chain combines TRBV30 with TRBJ2-3; 7 bases fit TRBD2. Trimming at V came to 0 bases and at J to 4 bases, leaving 4 bases not matched to a gene. This CDR3 region has 14 residues. Germline lookup yields CDR1 GTSNPN and CDR2 SVGIG (reference sequence). The DNA of the CDR3 is TGTGCCTGGAGTGTGGCGGGGGAGCCAGATACGCAGTATTTT. This encodes CAWSVAGEPDTQYF.

The J gene is TRBJ2-2, the V gene TRBV3-1 (or the pseudogene TRBV3-2); TRBD1 is a possible D gene (6 bases). The CDR3 totals 13 residues. Germline loops: CDR1 LGHDT, CDR2 YNNKEL (reference sequence). Trimming removed 4 bases from V and 8 bases from J, with 11 bases in between. CDR3 loop: CASSPPRGGELFF. The CDR3 DNA sequence: TGTGCCAGCAGCCCTCCGAGGGGGGGGGAGCTGTTTTTT.

The chain uses TRBV20-1 and TRBJ2-7; D ambiguous. V was shortened by 3 bases and J by 0 bases, with 12 bases between the two germline ends. Germline V gene sequence: CDR1 DFQATT, CDR2 SNEGSKA (reference sequence). This CDR3 is built from 14 residues. The CDR3 sequence is CSASLPQVSYEQYF. CDR3 nucleotide sequence: TGCAGTGCTAGTCTCCCGCAGGTCTCCTACGAGCAGTACTTC.

J is TRBJ2-2 and V is TRBV11-2; 7 bases match TRBD1. The CDR3 covers 16 residues. Looked up from germline, CDR1 is SGHAT and CDR2 is FQNNGV. V gave up 4 bases and J gave up 3 bases; unmatched junction bases: 8. The CDR3, as DNA: TGTGCCAGCAGCTCCAACAGGGGCGGGTACACCGGGGAGCTGTTTTTT. The encoded protein is CASSSNRGGYTGELFF.

The table lists this clone with a count of one. The chain couples TRBV18 to TRBJ1-1, with TRBD1 identical over 8 bases. Trimming removed 4 bases from V and 1 base from J; junction bases left unmatched: 17. The CDR3 runs to 19 residues. Germline loops: CDR1 KGHSH, CDR2 LQKENI. CDR3 DNA: TGTGCCAGCTCACTATCTTGGACAGGGAATAGCCTTTCGAACACTGAAGCTTTCTTT. Amino acids: CASSLSWTGNSLSNTEAFF.

The chain links TRBV9 to TRBJ1-3, with TRBD1 as a possible D gene (6 bases). Trimming pared 4 bases from V and 0 bases from J, leaving 17 bases between. Germline CDR1 SGDLS, CDR2 YYNGEE. The CDR3 has 17 residues. In nucleotides, the CDR3 is TGTGCCAGCAGCTCTCGCTCGGGACAAAGCTCTGGAAACACCATATATTTT. Protein product: CASSSRSGQSSGNTIYF.

The chain employs TRBV12-5 and TRBJ1-1; 7 bases are shared with TRBD1. The V segment lost 1 base and the J segment 6 bases; nucleotides outside the gene matches: 5. The CDR3 length is 14 residues. From germline, CDR1 is LGHNT and CDR2 FRNRAP. CDR3: CASGLGNRGPEAFF. The CDR3 DNA sequence: TGTGCTAGTGGTTTGGGGAACAGGGGTCCTGAAGCTTTCTTT. The full variable domain, completed using reference TRBV12-5 and TRBJ1-1, is DARVTQTPRHKVTEMGQEVTMRCQPILGHNTVFWYRQTMMQGLELLAYFRNRAPLDDSGMPKDRFSAEMPDATLATLKIQPSEPRDSAVYFCASGLGNRGPEAFFGQGTRLTVV.

The chain employs TRBV4-1 and TRBJ1-2; D gene ambiguous. The CDR3 is 16 residues long. In germline, CDR1 is MGHRA, CDR2 YSYEKL. Trimming took off 0 bases at V and 2 bases at J, with 13 bases between the two ends. The CDR3 protein is CASSQEWRTENYGYTF. In nucleotides, the CDR3 is TGCGCCAGCAGCCAAGAGTGGAGGACGGAGAACTATGGCTACACCTTC.

The J gene is TRBJ1-1, the V gene TRBV27; no clear D. Trimming took off 6 bases at V and 8 bases at J, with 10 bases between the two ends. Germline V lookup: CDR1 MNHEY, CDR2 SMNVEV (reference sequence). The CDR3 is 11 residues long. The CDR3 region is CASSSYGEAFF. In DNA, the CDR3 is TGTGCCAGCAGCTCGTACGGGGAAGCTTTCTTT.

This chain joins TRBV5-1 and TRBJ2-1; D might be TRBD2 (7 bases). Trimming took 4 bases from V and 3 from J, leaving 14 bases between them. Germline CDR1 reads SGHRS; CDR2 reads YFSETQ. CDR3 size: 15 residues. CDR3 nucleotides: TGCGCCAGCAGCCTTGGACTAGGGGGCTACAATGAGCAGTTCTTC. As protein: CASSLGLGGYNEQFF.

This chain connects TRBV18 to TRBJ1-1; no reliable D call. The CDR3 covers 15 residues. V lost 5 bases, J lost 1 base, and 14 bases lay in between. Germline V lookup: CDR1 KGHSH, CDR2 LQKENI. DNA of the CDR3: TGTGCCAGCTCATCAGGACCGGGAAGGAACACTGAAGCTTTCTTT. It yields the protein CASSSGPGRNTEAFF. The complete variable domain, with remaining parts taken from reference TRBV18 and TRBJ1-1, reads NAGVMQNPRHLVRRRGQEARLRCSPMKGHSHVYWYRQLPEEGLKFMVYLQKENIIDESGMPKERFSAEFPKEGPSILRIQQVVRGDSAAYFCASSSGPGRNTEAFFGQGTRLTVV.

This clone was picked up a small number of times. The chain uses TRBV27 and TRBJ2-3; 7 bases agree with TRBD2. The CDR3 loop spans 14 amino acids. V was pared by 1 base and J by 6 bases, with 4 bases of the junction left unmatched. Germline V gene lookup returns CDR1 MNHEY and CDR2 SMNVEV (reference sequence). For the CDR3, the DNA is TGTGCCAGCAGTTTATTCCGGGGGGTGGATACGCAGTATTTT. Translation: CASSLFRGVDTQYF.